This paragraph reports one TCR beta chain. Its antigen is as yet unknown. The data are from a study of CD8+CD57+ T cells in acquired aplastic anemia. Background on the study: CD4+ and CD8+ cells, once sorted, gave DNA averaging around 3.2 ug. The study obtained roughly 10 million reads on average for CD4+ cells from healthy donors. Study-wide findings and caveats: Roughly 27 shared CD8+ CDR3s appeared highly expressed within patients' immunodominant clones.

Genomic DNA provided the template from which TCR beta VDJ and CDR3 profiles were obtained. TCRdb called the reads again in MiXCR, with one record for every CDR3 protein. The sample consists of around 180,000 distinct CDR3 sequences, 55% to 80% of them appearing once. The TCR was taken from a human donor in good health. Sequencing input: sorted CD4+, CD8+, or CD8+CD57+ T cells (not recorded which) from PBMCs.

DNA for the CDR3: TGCGCCAGCAGCCCGGGACTGCGGGGCCCTAACTATGGCTACACCTTC. It is translated as CASSPGLRGPNYGYTF. The chain employs TRBV5-1 and TRBJ1-2; D is perhaps TRBD1 (5 bases). V lost 4 bases to trimming and J lost 0 bases, with 16 bases between them. Per the germline V gene, CDR1 is SGHRS and CDR2 is YFSETQ. The CDR3 covers 16 residues.